Presented here are 25 T cell receptor beta chains from one specimen sequenced in a study of blood T cell repertoires in COVID-19. Repertoires were generated with immunoSEQ multiplex PCR, while TCRdb's copy carries only in-frame clones and drops some. Of approximately 140,000 clones listed, 84% were seen once; the top ten hold 4.5% to 6%. The material sequenced was PBMCs or T cells enriched from blood (not recorded which). The source of these receptors is a woman aged 45-60 years who had been exposed to COVID-19.

The rearrangement joins TRBV15 to TRBJ1-5; D remains ambiguous. The CDR3 is 12 amino acids. V lost 5 bases to trimming and J lost 9 bases, with 11 bases between them. Germline V gives CDR1 LNHNV, CDR2 YYDKDF (reference sequence). CDR3 sequence reads: CATSHLSGPQHF. The CDR3 bases are TGTGCCACCAGCCATTTGAGTGGGCCCCAGCATTTT.

This clone turned up a few times. The chain carries TRBV19 and TRBJ1-1; a weak D match, TRBD1 (6 bases). Trimming left V 5 bases short and J 4 bases short, with 11 bases between. The CDR3 loop spans 13 amino acids. Germline V gives CDR1 LNHDA, CDR2 SQIVND (reference sequence). The CDR3 sequence is CASSEGGGTEAFF. In DNA form, the CDR3 reads TGTGCCAGTAGTGAGGGGGGGGGCACTGAAGCTTTCTTT.

This chain links TRBV5-1 with TRBJ2-7; the match to TRBD2 covers 10 bases. There are 16 residues in the CDR3. Germline CDR1 is SGHRS and CDR2 is YFSETQ. The J segment lost 0 bases and the V segment lost 4 bases, leaving 7 bases of the junction unmatched. The CDR3 DNA is TGCGCCAGCAGCCGGGGCGCTAGCGGGGGCTCCTACGAGCAGTACTTC. Its protein product is CASSRGASGGSYEQYF.

This chain connects TRBV5-1 to TRBJ1-6, with 8 bases that match TRBD1. J gave up 14 bases and V 4 bases, and 11 bases lay outside the gene matches. Germline V gives CDR1 SGHRS, CDR2 YFSETQ. The CDR3 spans 14 residues. CDR3 bases: TGCGCCAGCAGCCCCGGACAGGGCTTGGGCGCCCTCCACTTT. It encodes CASSPGQGLGALHF.

The rearrangement links TRBV11-2 to TRBJ1-2, with TRBD1 identical over 7 bases. Germline CDR1 and CDR2: SGHAT and FQNNGV. The CDR3 runs 13 residues. J was trimmed by 4 bases and V by 8 bases; bases with no gene match: 7. The CDR3, as DNA: TGTGCCAGCGCAGAGGGGGCGGGCTATGGCTACACCTTC. As protein: CASAEGAGYGYTF.

The chain recombines TRBV28 with TRBJ1-1; D not certain. CDR3 size: 12 residues. With 10 bases removed from V and 5 bases from J, the gap between germline ends came to 14 bases. Germline V gene sequence: CDR1 MDHEN, CDR2 SYDVKM. For the CDR3, the DNA is TGTGCCATACTCTCGGGGAAGACTGAAGCTTTCTTT. It codes for CAILSGKTEAFF. Based on the CDR3 plus reference TRBV28 and TRBJ1-1, the full variable domain is DVKVTQSSRYLVKRTGEKVFLECVQDMDHENMFWYRQDPGLGLRLIYFSYDVKMKEKGDIPEGYSVSREKKERFSLILESASTNQTSMYLCAILSGKTEAFFGQGTRLTVV.

This chain connects TRBV5-1 to TRBJ1-6; 7 positions agree with TRBD1. The J segment lost 10 bases and the V segment lost 4 bases, leaving 8 bases of the junction unmatched. The CDR3 has 14 amino acids. Germline V gene sequence: CDR1 SGHRS, CDR2 YFSETQ. CDR3 DNA sequence: TGCGCCAGCAGCCCCGGGACAGTGGTGTCACCCCTCCACTTT. This codes for CASSPGTVVSPLHF.

The chain uses TRBV30 and TRBJ1-1; D possibly corresponds to TRBD1 (6 bases). V lost 5 bases and J lost 1, with 11 bases in between. CDR1 is GTSNPN and CDR2 is SVGIG in the germline V gene (reference sequence). This CDR3 spans 13 amino acids. CDR3 loop: CAWQGLANTEAFF. CDR3 nucleotides: TGTGCCTGGCAGGGGCTAGCGAACACTGAAGCTTTCTTT.

The rearrangement links TRBV25-1 to TRBJ1-2; D remains unclear. This CDR3 has 14 amino acids. Germline V gene lookup returns CDR1 MGHDK and CDR2 SYGVNS. Trimming took off 2 bases at V and 0 bases at J, with 7 bases between the two ends. The chain's CDR3 is CASSEERANYGYTF. The CDR3 DNA is TGTGCCAGCAGTGAAGAGCGAGCTAACTATGGCTACACCTTC.

J is TRBJ2-1 and V is TRBV4-1; 7 bases agree with TRBD1. Germline trimming cut 6 bases from V and 0 bases from J; bases unmatched to any gene: 5. The length of the CDR3 is 15 residues. The V gene's germline CDR1 is MGHRA and CDR2 YSYEKL. The CDR3 region has the DNA TGCGCCAGCAGTTCCCGGGACAGCTCCTACAATGAGCAGTTCTTC. This translates into CASSSRDSSYNEQFF.

The V and J genes are TRBV7-2 and TRBJ2-7, with a possible D match to TRBD1 (6 bases). Per germline, CDR1 SGHTA and CDR2 FQGNSA. The CDR3 spans 15 residues. Trimming removed 5 bases from V and 1 base from J, with 15 bases in between. The CDR3, as DNA: TGTGCCAGCAGCCATATGGACAGAATGTCCTACGAGCAGTACTTC. This sequence encodes CASSHMDRMSYEQYF.

This clone was picked up one time. The chain joins TRBV6-2 or TRBV6-3 to TRBJ1-2; maybe TRBD1 (5 bases). Looked up from germline, CDR1 is MNHEY and CDR2 is SVGEGT. V gave up 2 bases and J gave up 4 bases, with 11 bases separating them. This CDR3 spans 14 amino acids. CDR3: CASSYNGRVYGYTF. CDR3 DNA: TGTGCCAGCAGTTACAACGGCAGGGTCTATGGCTACACCTTC.

Only one count was recorded for this clone. The chain recombines TRBV11-2 with TRBJ1-1; D gene ambiguous. Germline CDR1 SGHAT, CDR2 FQNNGV. The ends were cut back, 6 bases at V and 4 bases at J, with 15 bases in the middle. This CDR3 region has 14 residues. The CDR3 spells CASSSGAGSTEAFF. The CDR3 region has the DNA TGTGCCAGCAGTTCAGGTGCGGGAAGCACTGAAGCTTTCTTT.

This chain connects TRBV7-9 to TRBJ2-3, with D possibly TRBD2 on 7 matching bases. CDR3 size: 15 residues. Trimming cost V 5 bases and J 6 bases, with 18 bases left between them. The V gene's germline CDR1 is SEHNR and CDR2 FQNEAQ (reference sequence). The CDR3 DNA sequence: TGTGCCAGCAGCCAGTGGGCGGGGGCAAGGGATACGCAGTATTTT. It specifies CASSQWAGARDTQYF. Supplemented by reference TRBV7-9 and TRBJ2-3, the full variable domain reads DTGVSQNPRHKITKRGQNVTFRCDPISEHNRLYWYRQTLGQGPEFLTYFQNEAQLEKSRLLSDRFSAERPKGSFSTLEIQRTEQGDSAMYLCASSQWAGARDTQYFGPGTRLTVL.

J is TRBJ2-4 and V is TRBV5-4; D perhaps matches TRBD2 (7 bases). The CDR3 spans 17 residues. From germline, CDR1 is SGHNT and CDR2 YYREEE (reference sequence). V lost 0 bases, J lost 3 bases, and 16 bases lay in between. Here the CDR3 reads CASSLVQGRESKNIQYF. The CDR3 nucleotides read TGTGCCAGCAGCTTGGTTCAGGGGAGGGAAAGCAAAAACATTCAGTACTTC.

The chain uses TRBV6-5 and TRBJ1-6, with a weak D call TRBD1 (6 bases). Germline CDR1 reads MNHEY; CDR2 reads SVGAGI. The ends were cut back, 7 bases at V and 7 bases at J, with 17 bases in the middle. The CDR3 is 15 amino acids. The CDR3 is CASTLRGQGNSPLHF. For the CDR3, the DNA is TGTGCCAGCACCCTCAGGGGTCAGGGGAATTCACCCCTCCACTTT.

The CDR3 loop reads CASSYSRSPNSPLHF. The DNA for the CDR3 is TGTGCCAGCAGTTATTCTAGGAGCCCTAATTCACCCCTCCACTTT. The chain recombines TRBV6-5 with TRBJ1-6; no reliable D call. The CDR3 consists of 15 residues. Between the trimmed V and J ends, which lost 3 bases and 6 bases, there was a span of 12 bases. Germline V gene data show CDR1 as MNHEY and CDR2 as SVGAGI.

This clone was recorded once. V gene TRBV7-8 combines with J gene TRBJ2-1; 10 nucleotides line up with TRBD2. The CDR3 is 15 residues long. Trimming cost V 1 base and J 5 bases; bases outside gene matches: 2. Per the germline V gene, CDR1 is SGHVS and CDR2 is FQNEAQ. In DNA, the CDR3 is TGTGCCAGCAGCTTAGGGACTAGCGGAAACAATGAGCAGTTCTTC. Its protein product is CASSLGTSGNNEQFF.

The J gene is TRBJ2-1, the V gene TRBV7-9, with D tentatively TRBD2 (6 bases). The CDR3 consists of 15 residues. The germline V gene has CDR1 SEHNR and CDR2 FQNEAQ (reference sequence). Trimming took off 1 base at V and 2 bases at J, with 9 bases between the two ends. This CDR3 reads CASSLGASAYNEQFF. Here the CDR3 DNA reads TGTGCCAGCAGCTTAGGGGCTAGCGCCTACAATGAGCAGTTCTTC.

The chain joins TRBV11-2 to TRBJ2-7; a weak D match, TRBD2 (6 bases). The CDR3 length is 15 residues. Trimming left V 5 bases short and J 4 bases short, with 18 bases between. Per the germline V gene, CDR1 is SGHAT and CDR2 is FQNNGV. The CDR3 DNA sequence: TGTGCCAGCAGCCCCCGCCCGGGAGTGGTATACGAGCAGTACTTC. It is translated as CASSPRPGVVYEQYF.

The gene calls are TRBV6-2 or TRBV6-3 and TRBJ1-5, with 10 bases that match TRBD1. The CDR3 is 16 amino acids. Germline-derived CDR1 and CDR2 are MNHEY and SVGEGT. J was trimmed by 3 bases and V by 2 bases; bases with no gene match: 4. The CDR3, as DNA: TGTGCCAGCAGTTACGTCGGGACAGGGGCCAATCAGCCCCAGCATTTT. The encoded protein is CASSYVGTGANQPQHF.

Only one count was recorded for this clone. CDR3 amino acids: CASSFGLAGGLYEQFF. The CDR3 coding sequence is TGTGCCAGTAGTTTCGGACTAGCGGGGGGGCTGTATGAGCAGTTCTTC. V gene TRBV19 combines with J gene TRBJ2-1; 15 nucleotides align to TRBD2. V gave up 5 bases and J gave up 8 bases; unmatched junction bases: 7. The CDR3 loop spans 16 amino acids. CDR1 LNHDA and CDR2 SQIVND come from the germline V gene (reference sequence).

This rearrangement joins TRBV12-1 to TRBJ2-1; the table's TRBD2 call for D was not verified on the DNA. TRBV12-1 is marked as a pseudogene. The length of the CDR3 is 12 residues. CDR3 loop: CAKPGGRYEQFF. In DNA form, the CDR3 reads TGTGCCAAACCGGGGGGGCGGTATGAGCAGTTCTTC.

The gene calls are TRBV19 and TRBJ2-3; D might be TRBD1 (6 bases). Germline V gives CDR1 LNHDA, CDR2 SQIVND (reference sequence). V was trimmed by 7 bases and J by 2 bases, leaving 13 bases between them. CDR3 length equals 14 residues. CDR3 sequence: CASTTGTPTDTQYF. The DNA of the CDR3 is TGTGCCAGTACCACAGGGACCCCCACAGATACGCAGTATTTT.

The chain links TRBV19 to TRBJ1-4; a weak D match, TRBD1 (6 bases). Trimming stripped 3 bases from V and 7 bases from J, with 12 bases between. The CDR3 is made up of 14 amino acids. CDR1 is LNHDA, CDR2 SQIVND, per germline (reference sequence). The CDR3 sequence is CASSIGTFPEKLFF. The CDR3 nucleotides read TGTGCCAGTAGTATTGGGACATTTCCTGAAAAACTGTTTTTT.